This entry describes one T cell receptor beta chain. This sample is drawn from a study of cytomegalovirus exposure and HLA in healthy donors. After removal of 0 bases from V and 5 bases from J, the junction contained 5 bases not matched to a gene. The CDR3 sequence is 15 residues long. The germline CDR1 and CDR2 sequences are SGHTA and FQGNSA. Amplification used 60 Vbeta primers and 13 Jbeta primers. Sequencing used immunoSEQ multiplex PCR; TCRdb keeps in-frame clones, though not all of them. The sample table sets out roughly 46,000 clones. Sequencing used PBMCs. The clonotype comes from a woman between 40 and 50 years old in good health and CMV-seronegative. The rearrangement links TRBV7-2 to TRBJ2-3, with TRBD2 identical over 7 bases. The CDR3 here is CASSLAGGPEDTQYF. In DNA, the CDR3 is TGTGCCAGCAGCTTAGCGGGAGGGCCAGAAGATACGCAGTATTTT.